This T cell receptor beta chain was observed in a study of a mutant IDH1 vaccine in newly diagnosed glioma. CDR1 is MNHEY and CDR2 is SMNVEV in the germline V gene (reference sequence). The junction had 12 bases not matched to a gene; V was cut back by 4 bases and J by 10 bases. This CDR3 contains 14 residues. Time point defined: week 35, safety follow-up. Mutant IDH1 20-mer peptide, at 300 ug, made up each vaccine dose, with topical imiquimod. The protocol was immunoSEQ multiplex PCR, while the TCRdb copy is restricted to in-frame clones and leaves out a portion. The sample has around 60,000 clones, around 81% seen once; the top ten hold 5% to 7%. Regarding this clone: Its antigen is still unknown.

This specimen was PBMCs, taken from a glioma patient whose treatment included an IDH1 peptide vaccine. The chain has TRBV27 and TRBJ1-2; 7 bases map to TRBD1. This clonotype originated in a man aged 35 to 55 with glioma. CDR3 nucleotides: TGTGCCAGCAGTTCTGACAGGGTTTATGGTGACTACACCTTC. Translating gives CASSSDRVYGDYTF.